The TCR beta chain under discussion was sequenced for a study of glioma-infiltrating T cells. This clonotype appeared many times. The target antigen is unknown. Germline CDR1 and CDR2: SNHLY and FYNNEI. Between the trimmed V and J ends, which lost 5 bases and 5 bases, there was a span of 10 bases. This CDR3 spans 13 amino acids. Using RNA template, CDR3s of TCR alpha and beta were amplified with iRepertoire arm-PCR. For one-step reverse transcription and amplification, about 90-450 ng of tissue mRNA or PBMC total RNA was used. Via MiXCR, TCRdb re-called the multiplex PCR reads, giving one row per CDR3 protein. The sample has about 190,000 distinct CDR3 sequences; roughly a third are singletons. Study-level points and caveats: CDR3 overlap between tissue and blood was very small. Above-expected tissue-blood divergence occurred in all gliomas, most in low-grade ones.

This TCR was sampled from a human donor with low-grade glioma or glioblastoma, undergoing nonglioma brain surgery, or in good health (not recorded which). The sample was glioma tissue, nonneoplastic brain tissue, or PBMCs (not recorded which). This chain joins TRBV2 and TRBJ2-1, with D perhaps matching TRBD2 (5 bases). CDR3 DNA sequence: TGTGCCAGCAGTCGGGATGGGAACAATGAGCAGTTCTTC. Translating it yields CASSRDGNNEQFF.